This TCR beta chain was observed in a study of blood T cell repertoires in COVID-19. Study summary: The cDNA or gDNA used as material had been derived from T cells, B-cell-depleted T cells, or PBMCs.

This CDR3 is built from 18 residues. Germline V gene data show CDR1 as LNHDA and CDR2 as SQIVND (reference sequence). V was cut by 1 base and J by 0 bases, with 16 bases left in between. Participant age was roughly 18 to 95 years, and participants resided in around 24 US areas. Before being deemed recovered, Cohort 3 donors had two negative PCRs, clearance, or symptom resolution. The authors' processing: Reference gene primer amplification yielded estimated nucleated cell counts. The data were produced by immunoSEQ multiplex PCR, yet TCRdb's version contains in-frame clones alone and is incomplete. Clone size and the V and J calls come from that table; the DNA yielded D and trimming. The data show about 130,000 clones, more than 80% seen once.

The sequence derives from a man in his fifties or sixties who had recovered from COVID-19. Input material: PBMCs or T cells enriched from blood (not recorded which). This chain uses TRBV19 with TRBJ1-3; D is undetermined. CDR3 bases: TGTGCCAGTAGTATAGGATTCAACCCAACAGTCTCTGGAAACACCATATATTTT. Translated, it gives CASSIGFNPTVSGNTIYF.